These T cell receptor beta chains were read from a single sample in a study of response to subunit inactivated influenza vaccine. TCRdb reprocessed the RT-PCR reads with MiXCR, giving one entry per CDR3 protein. The sample includes some 480,000 distinct CDR3 sequences, over 9.5% seen only once; the top ten take roughly 12%. This specimen was PBMCs from blood, taken about 40 days after vaccination. These receptors were collected from a man aged 45-65 years who received an inactivated influenza vaccine. Both conserved end residues are part of each CDR3. Each record gives: D gene, clone size, J gene, V gene, CDR3 DNA, CDR3 protein. A D gene is named only where the DNA matches it firmly. Clone size is given for some rows only: seen once, a few or many times, or a class if the clone is expanded.

- | few | TRBJ1-3 | TRBV20-1 | TGCAGTGCTAGAATTGGTTCTGGAAACACCATATATTTT | CSARIGSGNTIYF
- | - | TRBJ1-5 | TRBV20-1 | TGCAGTGTTCAGCCGAGTAGCAATCAGCCCCAGCATTTT | CSVQPSSNQPQHF
TRBD2 | - | TRBJ2-3 | TRBV20-1 | TGCAGTGCTAGAGATAGGGGACTAGCGGTAGATACGCAGTATTTT | CSARDRGLAVDTQYF
- | - | TRBJ2-6 | TRBV5-1 | TGCGCCAGCAGCCAAACCTCTGGGGCCAACGTCCTGACTTTC | CASSQTSGANVLTF
TRBD1 | few | TRBJ2-7 | TRBV29-1 | TGCAGCGTAAGACAGGGCGGCTACGAGCAGTACTTC | CSVRQGGYEQYF
- | few | TRBJ2-1 | TRBV6-5 | TGTGCCAGCAGATTACAGGGAGCCTACAATGAGCAGTTCTTC | CASRLQGAYNEQFF
- | - | TRBJ2-7 | TRBV18 | TGTGCCAGCTCACCACAAGAAAGAGGAGAGCAGTACTTC | CASSPQERGEQYF
- | - | TRBJ2-1 | TRBV20-1 | TGCAGTGCTTTCGACGGTCTGTTTCCCAGTGAGCAGTTCTTC | CSAFDGLFPSEQFF
TRBD1 | few | TRBJ2-1 | TRBV29-1 | TGCAGCGTTGATGGTCAGGGGGCCTACAATGAGCAGTTCTTC | CSVDGQGAYNEQFF
- | - | TRBJ2-3 | TRBV9 | TGTGCCAGCAGCGTAGGTGCCCCCGAGGACACAGATACGCAGTATTTT | CASSVGAPEDTDTQYF
TRBD2 | many | TRBJ2-7 | TRBV20-1 | TGCAGTGTAGGGACTAGCGGATACGAGCAGTACTTC | CSVGTSGYEQYF
- | many | TRBJ2-1 | TRBV20-1 | TGCAGTGCTAGACCCGTGGGCTCCCAGGCTTACAATGAGCAGTTCTTC | CSARPVGSQAYNEQFF
- | many | TRBJ2-1 | TRBV7-9 | TGTGCCAGCAGCTTAGTCGTCAATGAGCAGTTCTTC | CASSLVVNEQFF
TRBD2 | many | TRBJ2-1 | TRBV4-1 | TGCGCCAGCAGCCAAGTGTCGGGACTAGATGCCAATGAGCAGTTCTTC | CASSQVSGLDANEQFF
- | many | TRBJ2-3 | TRBV20-1 | TGCAGTGCTAGACTAGCCTTGAGCACAGATACGCAGTATTTT | CSARLALSTDTQYF
- | many | TRBJ2-7 | TRBV5-1 | TGCGCCAGCAGCTTGGACAGCGAGGGCTACGAGCAGTACTTC | CASSLDSEGYEQYF
- | few | TRBJ1-4 | TRBV12-3/TRBV12-4 | TGTGCCAGCAGTTTACGTGGGTCTAATGAAAAACTGTTTTTT | CASSLRGSNEKLFF
TRBD2 | many | TRBJ2-1 | TRBV12-3/TRBV12-4 | TGTGCCAGCAACCGGGGGGGCAGCTCCTACAATGAGCAGTTCTTC | CASNRGGSSYNEQFF
- | few | TRBJ1-5 | TRBV12-3/TRBV12-4 | TGTGCCAGCAGTCCGGACGGACTGGGGAGCGAGCCCCAGCATTTT | CASSPDGLGSEPQHF
TRBD2 | many | TRBJ2-3 | TRBV7-9 | TGTGCCAGCAGCAGTGCGACTAGCGGGAGGGTGAATACGCAGTATTTT | CASSSATSGRVNTQYF
TRBD2 | - | TRBJ2-7 | TRBV20-1 | TGCAGTGCGTCGGGACTAGCGGGGGGGATCTACGAGCAGTACTTC | CSASGLAGGIYEQYF
TRBD2 | few | TRBJ2-1 | TRBV7-6 | TGTGCCAGCAGCTTATCGCATGGACTAGCGGGGTACAATGAGCAGTTCTTC | CASSLSHGLAGYNEQFF
- | many | TRBJ2-7 | TRBV15 | TGTGCCACCAGAAACCGGGATAAGGGAATCTCCTACGAGCAGTACTTC | CATRNRDKGISYEQYF
TRBD2 | - | TRBJ2-1 | TRBV20-1 | TGCAGTGCGTTCCGGGACTACCGTAGGAGCTACAATGAGCAGTTCTTC | CSAFRDYRRSYNEQFF
TRBD2 | - | TRBJ2-2 | TRBV6-1 | TGTGCCAGCAGGGCAAAGCGGGGAACCACCGGGGAGCTGTTTTTT | CASRAKRGTTGELFF
- | few | TRBJ1-1 | TRBV3-1 | TGTGCCAGCAGCCAAGTGGGGGCCCGGAACACTGAAGCTTTCTTT | CASSQVGARNTEAFF
TRBD1 | few | TRBJ1-1 | TRBV10-3 | TGTGCCATCAGGGAGGACAGGGGGCGCGGAACTGAAGCTTTCTTT | CAIREDRGRGTEAFF
TRBD2 | - | TRBJ2-7 | TRBV4-1 | TGCGCCAGCAGCCAATACGAGCGGGGGCCCCGGAGCTCCTACGAGCAGTACTTC | CASSQYERGPRSSYEQYF
TRBD2 | - | TRBJ2-1 | TRBV29-1 | TGCAGCGTCCTTATTACTTGGGGGGGGAATGAGCAGTTCTTC | CSVLITWGGNEQFF
- | few | TRBJ1-1 | TRBV12-3/TRBV12-4 | TGTGCCAGCAGTTTACCCACAGAAGAAGCTTTCTTT | CASSLPTEEAFF
- | many | TRBJ1-2 | TRBV10-3 | TGTGCCATCAGTGAGTCTACCACTGGCTACACCTTC | CAISESTTGYTF
- | many | TRBJ1-4 | TRBV29-1 | TGCAGCGTCGCCAAAGGGTCGGCTAATGAAAAACTGTTTTTT | CSVAKGSANEKLFF
TRBD2 | - | TRBJ2-7 | TRBV7-9 | TGTGCCAGCAGCTTAAATAGCGGGGGTCAACTCTACGAGCAGTACTTC | CASSLNSGGQLYEQYF
- | few | TRBJ1-1 | TRBV12-3/TRBV12-4 | TGTGCCAGCAGTTCACCGGGGGCGGACACTGAAGCTTTCTTT | CASSSPGADTEAFF
TRBD2 | few | TRBJ2-7 | TRBV5-1 | TGCGCCAGCAGCAAGGGGGTAGTAGCGGGAGGCTCCTACGAGCAGTACTTC | CASSKGVVAGGSYEQYF
TRBD1 | few | TRBJ2-1 | TRBV20-1 | TGCAGTGCTAGAGCCCAGGGGGTCGGTGAGCAGTTCTTC | CSARAQGVGEQFF
- | many | TRBJ2-3 | TRBV15 | TGTGCCACCAGCAAAAAATACGGACTGGGCACTTCAGATACGCAGTATTTT | CATSKKYGLGTSDTQYF
TRBD2 | many | TRBJ2-1 | TRBV20-1 | TGCAGTGCTAGAGATGGGCTAGCGGGAGGCAATGAGCAGTTCTTC | CSARDGLAGGNEQFF
- | - | TRBJ2-1 | TRBV20-1 | TGCAGCGGGGGGCCGAGCGGCAATGAGCAGTTCTTC | CSGGPSGNEQFF
- | - | TRBJ2-7 | TRBV5-4 | TGTGCCAGCAGCTTTGGGGAAGGAGGCGAGCAGTACTTC | CASSFGEGGEQYF
TRBD2 | - | TRBJ2-1 | TRBV7-9 | TGTGCCAGCAGCGCCATACTAGCGGGGGAGCAGTTCTTC | CASSAILAGEQFF
- | many | TRBJ2-2 | TRBV28 | TGTGCCAGCAGTCCCCTCGGGGGCAACGGGGAGCTGTTTTTT | CASSPLGGNGELFF
- | - | TRBJ2-3 | TRBV3-1 | TGTGCCAGCAGCCAAGTAACGGGTCCAGCGCAGTATTTT | CASSQVTGPAQYF
- | many | TRBJ2-5 | TRBV29-1 | TGCAGCGTTGAAGACCAAGAGACCCAGTACTTC | CSVEDQETQYF
TRBD1 | few | TRBJ2-5 | TRBV7-2 | TGTGCCAGCACCCTCGGACAGGGGACAGAGACCCAGTACTTC | CASTLGQGTETQYF
- | - | TRBJ2-1 | TRBV3-1 | TGTGCCAGCAGCCAAGTGAGCTATGAGCAGTTCTTC | CASSQVSYEQFF